Below, one TCR beta chain is given with its context. Its specificity is unknown. This CDR3 has 14 residues. The V gene's germline CDR1 is SGHRS and CDR2 YFSETQ. Between the trimmed V and J ends, which lost 0 bases and 1 base, there was a span of 7 bases. This sample is drawn from a study of Tregs in tolerant kidney transplant recipients. Background on the study: CD4+CD25+CD127- cells came from approximately 3-day belatacept mixed lymphocyte reactions, some with approximately five-day graft donor restimulation. Sorting used antibodies to exclude donor cells. Study findings and constraints: Few patients were studied, so findings need validation in larger groups. Biological reproducibility was not directly addressed, but technical replication error appeared minimal.

This table comes from immunoSEQ multiplex PCR, and its TCRdb copy is limited to in-frame clones, with some not included. The sample gives under 50,000 clones, roughly 95% of which show up once; about 0.36% is in the top ten. V is TRBV5-1 and J is TRBJ1-1; no clear D. Material: Tregs from blood cultured with allogeneic cells. The TCR sequence derives from a human donor in good health. CDR3 sequence (DNA): TGCGCCAGCAGCTTGGCGTGGGGGAACACTGAAGCTTTCTTT. The encoded protein is CASSLAWGNTEAFF.